Below are 11 T cell receptor beta chains sequenced from a single sample in a study of early T cells in non-severe SARS-CoV-2 infection. A single record per CDR3 protein comes from TCRdb applying MiXCR to the 5' RACE reads. The profile shows 55,000 to 80,000 distinct CDR3 sequences, roughly 10% of them singletons. The starting material was whole blood, obtained at baseline. Receptors were obtained from an adult who was a healthcare worker with PCR-confirmed SARS-CoV-2 infection or an uninfected control (not recorded which).

The table lists this clonotype with a count of one. The rearrangement joins TRBV7-9 to TRBJ1-2; 7 positions agree with TRBD1. V dropped 3 bases and J dropped 8; count of bases not matched to a gene: 12. CDR1 is SEHNR, CDR2 FQNEAQ, per germline (reference sequence). The CDR3 has 15 amino acids. This CDR3 reads CASSLEGQPVQGYTF. The DNA for the CDR3 is TGTGCCAGCAGCTTGGAGGGACAGCCCGTTCAGGGCTACACCTTC.

The chain carries TRBV5-1 and TRBJ2-5, with D unresolved. The V and J ends lost 0 bases and 4 bases respectively, with 10 bases between them. CDR3 size: 14 residues. The germline gives CDR1 SGHRS, CDR2 YFSETQ. The CDR3 DNA follows: TGCGCCAGCAGCTTGGGTCAGCCAAGAGAGACCCAGTACTTC. Encoded protein: CASSLGQPRETQYF.

This clonotype was seen a few times. The V call is TRBV7-9, the J call TRBJ1-4, with D possibly being TRBD1 (5 bases). With 6 bases removed from V and 8 bases from J, the gap between germline ends came to 19 bases. CDR3 length: 15 amino acids. The V gene's germline CDR1 is SEHNR and CDR2 FQNEAQ (reference sequence). CDR3 DNA: TGTGCCAGCAGACCAGCAGACGGGGCGCGGGAAAAACTGTTTTTT. Translating gives CASRPADGAREKLFF.

At least ten counts were recorded for this clonotype. J is TRBJ2-7 and V is TRBV7-9, with 8 bases identical to TRBD2. Looked up from germline, CDR1 is SEHNR and CDR2 is FQNEAQ (reference sequence). The CDR3 has 14 amino acids. The junction had 0 bases not matched to a gene; V was cut back by 2 bases and J by 0 bases. The CDR3 here is CASSLSGSSYEQYF. In DNA form, the CDR3 reads TGTGCCAGCAGCTTAAGCGGGAGCTCCTACGAGCAGTACTTC.

This clonotype was counted only a few times. This chain joins TRBV25-1 and TRBJ2-3; D gene unclear. Germline loops: CDR1 MGHDK, CDR2 SYGVNS. This CDR3 is 14 amino acids long. Trimming took off 5 bases at V and 0 bases at J, with 9 bases between the two ends. As DNA, the CDR3 is TGTGCCAGCAGTAGAAGATTTAGCACAGATACGCAGTATTTT. Translation gives CASSRRFSTDTQYF.

This clonotype occurred a few times. This chain links TRBV3-1 with TRBJ2-7; either TRBD1 or TRBD2 may fit D (6 bases each). CDR1 is LGHDT, CDR2 YNNKEL, per germline (reference sequence). This CDR3 comprises 14 residues. V was clipped by 4 bases and J by 2 bases, with 12 bases between them. Written as DNA, the CDR3 is TGTGCCAGCAGCCTGCGGGACACCACCTACGAGCAGTACTTC. Its translation: CASSLRDTTYEQYF.

The chain has TRBV6-1 and TRBJ2-2; D remains unclear. This CDR3 is built from 13 residues. CDR1 and CDR2 (germline): MNHNS, SASEGT. V lost 1 base to trimming and J lost 8 bases, with 8 bases between them. The CDR3 sequence is CASSEGEAGELFF. The CDR3 DNA sequence: TGTGCCAGCAGTGAAGGTGAAGCAGGGGAGCTGTTTTTT.

The table lists this clonotype with a few counts. This chain connects TRBV29-1 to TRBJ2-3; D is unresolved. This CDR3 has 15 residues. Per the germline V gene, CDR1 is SQVTM and CDR2 is ANQGSEA. The V end was cut by 3 bases, the J end by 4 bases, with 17 bases between. This CDR3 is CSVEVRSGSPDTQYF. The CDR3 DNA reads TGCAGCGTTGAGGTGCGTTCCGGATCTCCAGATACGCAGTATTTT.

This clonotype was detected only a few times. The rearrangement uses TRBV30 and TRBJ2-1; no definite D call. The V end was cut by 0 bases, the J end by 4 bases, with 4 bases between. There are 12 residues in the CDR3. From germline, CDR1 is GTSNPN and CDR2 SVGIG (reference sequence). The CDR3 reads CAWSVTYNEQFF. The CDR3 DNA reads TGTGCCTGGAGTGTTACTTACAATGAGCAGTTCTTC. Complete variable domain (other parts from reference TRBV30 and TRBJ2-1): SQTIHQWPATLVQPVGSPLSLECTVEGTSNPNLYWYRQAAGRGLQLLFYSVGIGQISSEVPQNLSASRPQDRQFILSSKKLLLSDSGFYLCAWSVTYNEQFFGPGTRLTVL.

The CDR3 nucleotides are TGCGCCAGCACCTCCCGGGTCCAAACCTACGAGCAGTACTTC. Its protein is CASTSRVQTYEQYF. V and J are TRBV5-1 and TRBJ2-7; D ambiguous. The germline V and J ends were trimmed by 6 bases and 2 bases, with 15 bases remaining between them. Germline loops: CDR1 SGHRS, CDR2 YFSETQ. This CDR3 has 14 residues.

This clonotype was seen just once. The chain combines TRBV7-2 with TRBJ2-5; D is possibly TRBD1 (5 bases). The germline CDR1 and CDR2 sequences are SGHTA and FQGNSA. Between the trimmed V and J ends, which lost 5 bases and 5 bases, there was a span of 15 bases. The CDR3 is 14 residues long. The CDR3 DNA follows: TGTGCCAGCAGCAACGGTCCGAAGGGGGAGACCCAGTACTTC. This gives the protein CASSNGPKGETQYF.